This TCR beta chain was identified during a study of T cell changes during pregnancy in multiple sclerosis. Using immunoSEQ multiplex PCR, the repertoire was profiled, and TCRdb retains in-frame clones only, with some absent. Of 40,000 to 55,000 clones in the sample, around 92% were seen once. The sample in question was CD8+ T cells from peripheral blood mononuclear cells, obtained in the first trimester of pregnancy. This receptor was identified in a female donor with multiple sclerosis, enrolled in a pregnancy study.

The CDR3 DNA is TGTGCCAGCAGATACCGGGGGGTCAACACCGGGGAGCTGTTTTTT. Translation gives CASRYRGVNTGELFF. The chain is built from TRBV2 and TRBJ2-2; 7 bases fit TRBD2. With 6 bases clipped from V and 2 bases from J, the junction kept 6 bases outside the gene matches. This CDR3 spans 15 amino acids. Per germline, CDR1 SNHLY and CDR2 FYNNEI.